Included here is one TCR beta chain sequence, with context. As yet, its antigen is unknown. The germline gene is not matched at one end of the junction; a read error may be the cause. This specimen comes from a study of cytomegalovirus exposure and HLA in healthy donors. Germline V CDR1 and CDR2: SEHNR, FQNEAQ (reference sequence). This CDR3 spans 15 amino acids. Whole-study findings and limits: When analyzed later, a missense DCLRE1C variant was found to be linked to TCR beta V- and J-gene trimming. Immune exposure information available was restricted to CMV serostatus.

The primer mix had 60 Vbeta and 13 Jbeta primers. TCRdb's table, derived via immunoSEQ multiplex PCR, lists solely in-frame clones and lacks some. Counted here are approximately 70,000 clones, 65% to 70% occurring once; the ten biggest clones make up 13% to 15%. The TCR was taken from a male donor in good health and CMV-seropositive. V and J are TRBV7-9 and TRBJ1-6; D remains unclear. Material: PBMCs. This CDR3 is CSSSLEYFGNSPLHF. In nucleotides, the CDR3 is TGTTCCAGCAGCTTAGAGTACTTCGGGAATTCACCCCTCCACTTT. Full variable domain (remainder filled in from reference TRBV7-9 and TRBJ1-6): DTGVSQNPRHKITKRGQNVTFRCDPISEHNRLYWYRQTLGQGPEFLTYFQNEAQLEKSRLLSDRFSAERPKGSFSTLEIQRTEQGDSAMYLCSSSLEYFGNSPLHFGNGTRLTVT.